This T cell receptor beta chain was profiled in a study of OX40 agonist ivuxolimab in advanced cancers. Study summary: Those enrolled were approximately 78% male, with a mean age of around 58 years and ages from roughly 20 to 90.

Trimming cost V 5 bases and J 0 bases; bases outside gene matches: 6. This CDR3 is built from 16 residues. Per germline, CDR1 SGHAT and CDR2 FQNNGV. Profiling relied on immunoSEQ multiplex PCR, and the TCRdb table lists in-frame clones only, not all of them. The sample consists of 75,000 to 100,000 clones, approximately 90% of them appearing once. The sample consisted of CD4+ or CD8+ T cells sorted from blood, taken in a trial of the OX40 agonist ivuxolimab. The TCR comes from an adult with an advanced solid tumor such as melanoma, head and neck, liver or kidney cancer. The chain joins TRBV11-2 to TRBJ2-3, with 9 bases fitting TRBD1. The CDR3 spells CASSRGTGLSTDTQYF. The CDR3 DNA reads TGTGCCAGCAGCAGGGGGACAGGGCTAAGCACAGATACGCAGTATTTT.